Presented here are 13 T cell receptor beta chains from one specimen sequenced in a study of blood T cell repertoires in COVID-19. Method: immunoSEQ multiplex PCR; TCRdb's copy keeps in-frame clones and lacks some. The sample lists 15,000 or so clones; 70% to 90% were seen once. The sequenced sample consisted of peripheral blood. Source of these receptors: a man aged 35 to 55 with active or convalescent COVID-19.

The V call is TRBV6-5, the J call TRBJ1-1; D not resolved. The CDR3 loop spans 14 amino acids. V gave up 2 bases and J gave up 1 base, with 8 bases separating them. Germline assignment: CDR1 MNHEY and CDR2 SVGAGI. The CDR3 region has the DNA TGTGCCAGCAGTTACCGTAGTCGGAACACTGAAGCTTTCTTT. Translating gives CASSYRSRNTEAFF.

Sample share makes this clone large. The V call is TRBV5-5, the J call TRBJ2-2; 8 bases align to TRBD1. The CDR3 runs to 18 residues. The trim removed 4 bases at V and 4 bases at J, leaving 15 bases unmatched. The germline V gene encodes CDR1 SGHKS and CDR2 YYEKEE (reference sequence). The CDR3 loop is CASSPSLFWTGSTGELFF. The DNA of the CDR3 is TGTGCCAGCAGCCCGAGTCTATTTTGGACAGGGAGCACCGGGGAGCTGTTTTTT.

The sample holds a few counts of this clone. The chain has TRBV7-2 and TRBJ1-2, with D perhaps matching TRBD1 (5 bases). V was cut by 1 base and J by 8 bases, with 17 bases left in between. CDR3 length equals 15 residues. The germline CDR1 and CDR2 sequences are SGHTA and FQGNSA. DNA for the CDR3: TGTGCCAGCAGCTTAGTATATGTGCCGGGGGACGGCTACACCTTC. Protein sequence: CASSLVYVPGDGYTF.

With regard to this clone: This CDR3 fails to terminate in the conserved phenylalanine or tryptophan, so it likely reflects a read error. The chain links TRBV3-1 (or the pseudogene TRBV3-2) to TRBJ1-4; D remains unclear. The CDR3 extends over 12 amino acids. Germline assignment: CDR1 LGHDT and CDR2 YNNKEL (reference sequence). V lost 4 bases, J lost 6 bases, and 6 bases lay in between. CDR3 nucleotide sequence: TGTGCCAGCAGCCGCCGGGATGAAAAACTGTTTCTT. It is translated as CASSRRDEKLFL.

CDR3 nucleotides: TGTGCCAGTAGTATTCGACAGGGGGCCCTAAGAGGGAATGAAAAACTGTTTTTT. Protein sequence: CASSIRQGALRGNEKLFF. The J gene is TRBJ1-4, the V gene TRBV19; 10 positions match TRBD1. Germline V CDR1 and CDR2: LNHDA, SQIVND (reference sequence). After removal of 3 bases from V and 5 bases from J, the junction contained 12 bases not matched to a gene. The CDR3 extends over 18 amino acids.

This sequence joins TRBV19 and TRBJ2-5; a possible D gene is TRBD1 (6 bases). Germline V lookup: CDR1 LNHDA, CDR2 SQIVND (reference sequence). Trimming took 3 bases from V and 5 from J, leaving 10 bases between them. The CDR3 has 13 amino acids. For the CDR3, the DNA is TGTGCCAGTAGTATGTCAGGGGTGGAGACCCAGTACTTC. It codes for CASSMSGVETQYF.

The CDR3 protein is CASSLVYGSSYNEQFF. In DNA, the CDR3 is TGCGCCAGCAGCTTAGTTTACGGGAGCTCCTACAATGAGCAGTTCTTC. The chain links TRBV5-1 to TRBJ2-1; possibly TRBD2 for D (6 bases). The length of the CDR3 is 16 residues. V shed 2 bases and J shed 0 bases, with 12 bases lying between them. Germline CDR1 reads SGHRS; CDR2 reads YFSETQ.

The chain links TRBV9 to TRBJ2-5; 10 bases match TRBD1. Unmatched junction bases numbered 5, after V lost 2 bases and J lost 1 base. This CDR3 is built from 16 residues. Germline V gives CDR1 SGDLS, CDR2 YYNGEE. This chain's CDR3 is CASSVGTGASQETQYF. CDR3 nucleotide sequence: TGTGCCAGCAGCGTGGGGACAGGGGCCTCCCAAGAGACCCAGTACTTC.

This chain links TRBV12-3 or TRBV12-4 with TRBJ1-1; 7 bases align to TRBD1. CDR3 size: 12 residues. V was pared by 6 bases and J by 6 bases, with 4 bases of the junction left unmatched. The CDR3 sequence: CASSPDRAEAFF. CDR3 nucleotides: TGTGCCAGCAGCCCAGACAGGGCTGAAGCTTTCTTT.

The rearrangement joins TRBV14 to TRBJ2-7, with 7 bases lining up with TRBD2. Germline values: CDR1 SGHDN, CDR2 FVKESK. The trim removed 0 bases at V and 6 bases at J, leaving 2 bases unmatched. This CDR3 is 13 amino acids long. CDR3 nucleotides: TGTGCCAGCAGCCAAGATTGGGGGGGCGAGCAGTACTTC. Amino acids: CASSQDWGGEQYF.

The chain couples TRBV11-3 to TRBJ2-7; possible D gene TRBD2, 6 bases. This CDR3 is 14 amino acids long. The V and J ends lost 10 bases and 5 bases respectively, with 21 bases between them. Germline CDR1 SGHNT, CDR2 YENEEA. The CDR3 DNA reads as TGTGCCACCGCGAGGGGAGGAAGGCGCGACGAGCAGTACTTC. This translates into CATARGGRRDEQYF.

In this sample, this clone turned up once. The V and J genes are TRBV5-5 and TRBJ1-2; 7 nucleotides agree with TRBD1. The CDR3 loop spans 14 amino acids. The V segment lost 4 bases and the J segment 1 base; nucleotides outside the gene matches: 4. Germline V CDR1 and CDR2: SGHKS, YYEKEE (reference sequence). The CDR3 is CASSPQGDNYGYTF. DNA of the CDR3: TGTGCCAGCAGCCCTCAGGGGGATAACTATGGCTACACCTTC.

The table lists this clone with a few counts. The V gene is TRBV19, the J gene TRBJ1-6, with TRBD1 matching 8 bases. The germline V gene encodes CDR1 LNHDA and CDR2 SQIVND (reference sequence). The V segment lost 6 bases and the J segment 7 bases; nucleotides outside the gene matches: 5. The CDR3 totals 14 residues. CDR3: CASSQGARNSPLHF. Written as DNA, the CDR3 is TGTGCCAGTAGCCAGGGGGCTAGAAATTCACCCCTCCACTTT.